The rows below give T cell receptor beta chains drawn from one sample of a study of shared clonotypes between healthy human individuals. Only in-frame clones appear in the TCRdb table, and some are missing; sequencing was by immunoSEQ multiplex PCR. This sample has some 2,000,000 clones, with 85% to 95% found just once. The sequenced sample consisted of naive CD4+ T cells sorted from blood. The receptors were sampled from a man aged 18 to 30 in good health. Both conserved end residues are part of each CDR3. The order of the fields is V gene, J gene, D gene, CDR3 protein, CDR3 DNA. A D gene is named only where the DNA matches it firmly.

V gene: TRBV19
J gene: TRBJ2-7
D gene: TRBD1
CDR3 protein: CASSITGDYEQYF
CDR3 DNA: TGTGCCAGTAGTATTACAGGGGACTACGAGCAGTACTTC

V gene: TRBV11-2
J gene: TRBJ2-6
D gene: .
CDR3 protein: CASRRPGALSNSGANVLTF
CDR3 DNA: TGTGCCAGCAGAAGACCAGGGGCACTCTCAAACTCTGGGGCCAACGTCCTGACTTTC

V gene: TRBV6-5
J gene: TRBJ1-6
D gene: .
CDR3 protein: CASSYRGSSSPLHF
CDR3 DNA: TGTGCCAGCAGTTATCGAGGGTCGAGCTCACCCCTCCACTTT

V gene: TRBV5-1
J gene: TRBJ1-4
D gene: .
CDR3 protein: CASRGQENEKLFF
CDR3 DNA: TGCGCCAGCAGAGGACAAGAGAATGAAAAACTGTTTTTT

V gene: TRBV5-6
J gene: TRBJ2-5
D gene: .
CDR3 protein: CASSLKETQETQYF
CDR3 DNA: TGTGCCAGCAGCTTGAAAGAGACTCAAGAGACCCAGTACTTC

V gene: TRBV5-1
J gene: TRBJ1-1
D gene: TRBD1
CDR3 protein: CASSLEGQGTEAFF
CDR3 DNA: TGCGCCAGCAGCTTGGAGGGACAGGGAACTGAAGCTTTCTTT

V gene: TRBV5-1
J gene: TRBJ2-2
D gene: .
CDR3 protein: CASSPRGSENTGELFF
CDR3 DNA: TGCGCCAGCAGCCCCCGGGGTAGCGAGAACACCGGGGAGCTGTTTTTT

V gene: TRBV6-6
J gene: TRBJ2-3
D gene: TRBD2
CDR3 protein: CASSSPGGGSTDTQYF
CDR3 DNA: TGTGCCAGCAGTTCCCCGGGAGGAGGGAGCACAGATACGCAGTATTTT

V gene: TRBV2
J gene: TRBJ1-2
D gene: TRBD1
CDR3 protein: CASSATGVNYGYTF
CDR3 DNA: TGTGCCAGCAGTGCCACAGGGGTGAACTATGGCTACACCTTC

V gene: TRBV7-2
J gene: TRBJ2-7
D gene: .
CDR3 protein: CASSLAGLSTYEQYF
CDR3 DNA: TGTGCCAGCAGCTTAGCGGGCCTCTCGACCTACGAGCAGTACTTC

V gene: TRBV10-3
J gene: TRBJ1-5
D gene: .
CDR3 protein: CAISEGSGDPRYQPQHF
CDR3 DNA: TGTGCCATCAGTGAGGGCAGTGGGGACCCCCGTTATCAGCCCCAGCATTTT